This TCR beta chain was profiled in a study of T cell changes during pregnancy in multiple sclerosis. V dropped 0 bases and J dropped 4 bases, with 18 bases sitting between them. The CDR3 extends over 17 amino acids. Germline V lookup: CDR1 SGHDN, CDR2 FVKESK. Data came from immunoSEQ multiplex PCR; TCRdb stores just in-frame clones and leaves some out. The sample includes fewer than 55,000 clones, approximately 92% of them seen just once. The chain carries TRBV14 and TRBJ1-2; tentative D call: TRBD1 (5 bases). The TCR was taken from a female donor with multiple sclerosis, enrolled in a pregnancy study. The sample taken for sequencing was peripheral blood. CDR3 DNA sequence: TGTGCCAGCAGCCAAGATATACGGATAGGGGCCCCCTATGGCTACACCTTC. This translates into CASSQDIRIGAPYGYTF.